One sample yielded the 9 T cell receptor beta chains listed below, sequenced in a study of CXCR3-negative and CXCR3-positive naive CD8 T cells. The TRB cDNA libraries were prepared by 5' RACE with UMI labels. TCRdb derives one entry per CDR3 protein from the 5' RACE reads, leaving out DNA. With thousands of distinct CDR3 sequences in the sample, the ten largest clones hold approximately 1.8%. The sequenced sample was naive CXCR3- CD8+ T cells from blood. Subset reported: CD45RO-CCR7+CD27+CD95- naive CD8+ T cells lacking CXCR3 (TNR3-). Receptors originate from a human donor in good health. Some clones in this sample may be carry-over from other donors' samples.

By frequency, this clonotype is medium-sized. The genes are TRBV6-5 and TRBJ2-2. CDR1 is MNHEY, CDR2 SVGAGI, per germline. The CDR3 has 12 residues. The CDR3 loop reads CASRGPDGELFF.

In terms of frequency, this clonotype is medium-sized. CDR3 protein: CSASGGGPGELFF. This sequence joins TRBV20-1 and TRBJ2-2; the D gene TCRdb calls, TRBD1, cannot be checked with no DNA. CDR1 and CDR2 from the germline V gene are DFQATT and SNEGSKA (reference sequence). CDR3 length: 13 amino acids.

The chain carries TRBV29-1 and TRBJ1-1. Germline-derived CDR1 and CDR2 are SQVTM and ANQGSEA. The CDR3 has 12 residues. The CDR3 protein is CSAWGGDTEAFF.

By frequency, this clonotype is medium-sized. The rearrangement joins TRBV19 to TRBJ1-1; TCRdb calls TRBD1, which cannot be checked without DNA. The CDR3 sequence is 16 residues long. CDR1 is LNHDA and CDR2 is SQIVND in the germline V gene (reference sequence). The chain's CDR3 is CASSGYQDRGITEAFF. Complete variable domain (other parts from reference TRBV19 and TRBJ1-1): DGGITQSPKYLFRKEGQNVTLSCEQNLNHDAMYWYRQDPGQGLRLIYYSQIVNDFQKGDIAEGYSVSREKKESFPLTVTSAQKNPTAFYLCASSGYQDRGITEAFFGQGTRLTVV.

This clonotype is called medium-sized based on its frequency. V usage is TRBV6-5 and J usage is TRBJ2-2; TCRdb picks TRBD1, but there is no DNA to check that call. The length of the CDR3 is 16 residues. The germline gives CDR1 MNHEY, CDR2 SVGAGI. The CDR3 here is CASSYTWTGRTGELFF.

This rearrangement joins TRBV10-3 to TRBJ2-7; the TCRdb call, TRBD1, lacks DNA for checking. Germline assignment: CDR1 ENHRY and CDR2 SYGVKD. The CDR3 extends over 11 amino acids. The chain's CDR3 is CAISDRDEQYF.

The CDR3 here is CASSTGLRDGYTF. The chain has TRBV27 and TRBJ1-2; TCRdb reports TRBD1, a call that lacks DNA to check it against. CDR1 MNHEY and CDR2 SMNVEV come from the germline V gene (reference sequence). The CDR3 extends over 13 amino acids.

The V and J genes are TRBV28 and TRBJ1-1. The CDR3 is 14 amino acids. Per the germline V gene, CDR1 is MDHEN and CDR2 is SYDVKM. Here the CDR3 reads CASREGLLNTEAFF.

Frequency places this clonotype as medium-sized. The chain joins TRBV10-2 to TRBJ2-7; the TCRdb call, TRBD1, lacks DNA for checking. The CDR3 consists of 12 residues. Per the germline V gene, CDR1 is WSHSY and CDR2 is SAAADI. This CDR3 reads CATGTGGYEQYF.